This TCR beta chain was sequenced for a study of blood T cell repertoires in COVID-19. For the study at large: The United States, Italy and Spain supplied acute and convalescent COVID-19 samples.

Produced via immunoSEQ multiplex PCR; TCRdb's table is partial and in-frame only. The sample lists some 80,000 clones, 82% seen once, with around 36% in the top ten. Germline V CDR1 and CDR2: MNHNS, SASEGT. This CDR3 region has 16 residues. V was clipped by 2 bases and J by 9 bases, with 17 bases between them. The receptor comes from a woman in her seventies with acute or convalescent COVID-19. The sample consisted of peripheral blood. V usage is TRBV6-1 and J usage is TRBJ1-6; tentatively, D is TRBD1 (5 bases). The CDR3 DNA is TGTGCCAGCAGTGAATTTAGGGGTAGTTCGGGTTCACCCCTCCACTTT. Its translation is CASSEFRGSSGSPLHF.